The TCR beta chain described here comes from a study of technical replicates of blood from several donors. Method: immunoSEQ multiplex PCR; TCRdb's copy keeps in-frame clones and lacks some. The table has about 68,000 clones, approximately 97% seen once. CDR3 length: 13 amino acids. V dropped 7 bases and J dropped 1 base, with 11 bases sitting between them. In germline, CDR1 is MDHEN, CDR2 SYDVKM. This clone was counted once. The source of this sequence is a human donor in good health. The sample consisted of T cells isolated from PBMCs. The J gene is TRBJ2-7, the V gene TRBV28; D ambiguous. In DNA, the CDR3 is TGTGCCAGCACGGAGTCTCAGTCCTACGAGCAGTACTTC. It yields the protein CASTESQSYEQYF.